This T cell receptor beta chain was obtained from a study of blood T cell repertoires in COVID-19. Across the study: Donors in the United States, Italy and Spain gave samples during acute or convalescent COVID-19. PBMCs, B-cell-depleted T cells, or T cells provided the cDNA or gDNA that made up the material.

The ends lost 6 bases at V and 0 bases at J; junction bases unmatched: 3. Germline V lookup: CDR1 LGHDT, CDR2 YNNKEL (reference sequence). There are 14 residues in the CDR3. In Seattle, patients joined the study during active infection and were tracked longitudinally. In the original processing: Estimation of nucleated cell counts was performed using reference gene primer amplification. Using immunoSEQ multiplex PCR, the repertoire was profiled, and TCRdb retains in-frame clones only, with some absent. That table gives V, J and clone size, and the DNA gave D and trimming. Of just under 350,000 clones listed, about nine tenths are singletons.

The genes are TRBV3-1 (or the pseudogene TRBV3-2) and TRBJ1-1; 8 bases line up with TRBD1. Sequencing was done on a sample of peripheral blood. The sequence derives from a woman in her seventies with COVID-19, enrolled during active disease. The CDR3 is CASRLQGVNTEAFF. The CDR3 DNA reads as TGTGCCAGCAGACTACAGGGGGTGAACACTGAAGCTTTCTTT.